This T cell receptor (beta chain) was obtained from a study of blood T cell repertoires in COVID-19. Participants, about 18 to 95 years old, spanned 25 or so US areas. Each participant's cohort was designated according to participant-reported clinical history. What the recovered Cohort 3 donors had was two negative PCRs, clearance, or symptom resolution. The CDR3 spans 14 residues. V was shortened by 3 bases and J by 10 bases, with 18 bases between the two germline ends. Germline CDR1 and CDR2: SEHNR and FQNEAQ (reference sequence). TCRdb keeps only in-frame clones here, not all; method: immunoSEQ multiplex PCR. The sample holds a few hundred thousand clones, approximately 83% seen once.

This rearrangement joins TRBV7-9 to TRBJ1-2; D ambiguous. This sequence originates from a man between 50 and 59 years old who had recovered from COVID-19. Sequencing was done on a sample of PBMCs or T cells enriched from blood (not recorded which). The CDR3 nucleotides read TGTGCCAGCAGCTTTGGGCGGGCAGGCGCTTCCTACACCTTC. Translating gives CASSFGRAGASYTF.